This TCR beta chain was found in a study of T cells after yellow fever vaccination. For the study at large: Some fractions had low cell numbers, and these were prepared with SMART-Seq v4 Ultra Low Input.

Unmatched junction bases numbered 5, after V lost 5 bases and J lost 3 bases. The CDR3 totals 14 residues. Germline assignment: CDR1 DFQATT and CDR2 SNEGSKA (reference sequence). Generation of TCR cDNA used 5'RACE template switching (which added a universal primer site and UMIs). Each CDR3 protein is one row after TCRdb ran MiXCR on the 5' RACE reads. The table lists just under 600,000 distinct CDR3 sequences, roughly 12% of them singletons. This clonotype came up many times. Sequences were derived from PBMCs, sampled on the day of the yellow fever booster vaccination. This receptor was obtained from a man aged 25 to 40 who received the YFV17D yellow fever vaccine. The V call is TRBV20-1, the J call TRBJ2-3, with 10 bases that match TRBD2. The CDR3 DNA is TGCAGTGCTTTACTAGCGGGAAAGACAGATACGCAGTATTTT. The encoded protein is CSALLAGKTDTQYF.